This T cell receptor (beta chain) is from a study of cytomegalovirus exposure and HLA in healthy donors. The PCR ran on 60 Vbeta and 13 Jbeta primers. The table came from immunoSEQ multiplex PCR; TCRdb's copy has only in-frame clones and leaves some out. The table lists approximately 100,000 clones, approximately 75% of them singletons, with 1.9% in the top ten. This TCR was recovered from a middle-aged woman in good health and CMV-seronegative. The specimen was PBMCs.

CDR3 residues: CASSPTHWTSGSQNEQFF. The CDR3 region has the DNA TGTGCCAGCAGCCCCACCCATTGGACTAGCGGGAGTCAAAATGAGCAGTTCTTC. The rearrangement joins TRBV7-8 to TRBJ2-1, with TRBD2 matching over 13 bases. The CDR3 contains 18 residues. From germline, CDR1 is SGHVS and CDR2 FQNEAQ. V shed 5 bases, J shed 7 bases, and the junction held 14 bases outside the gene matches.